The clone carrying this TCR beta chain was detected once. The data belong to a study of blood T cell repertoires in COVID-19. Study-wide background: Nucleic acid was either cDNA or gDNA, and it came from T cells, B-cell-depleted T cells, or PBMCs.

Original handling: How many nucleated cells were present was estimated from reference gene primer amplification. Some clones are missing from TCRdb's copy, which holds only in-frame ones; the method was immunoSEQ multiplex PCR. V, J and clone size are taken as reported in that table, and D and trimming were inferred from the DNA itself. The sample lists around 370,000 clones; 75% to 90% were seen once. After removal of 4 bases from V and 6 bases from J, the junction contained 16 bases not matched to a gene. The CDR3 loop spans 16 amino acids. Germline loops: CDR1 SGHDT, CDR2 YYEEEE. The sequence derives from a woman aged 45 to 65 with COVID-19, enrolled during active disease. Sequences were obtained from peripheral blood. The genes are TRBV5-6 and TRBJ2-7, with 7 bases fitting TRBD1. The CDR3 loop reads CASSTWDRPRRPEQYF. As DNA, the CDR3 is TGTGCCAGCAGCACCTGGGACAGACCACGCCGACCCGAGCAGTACTTC.